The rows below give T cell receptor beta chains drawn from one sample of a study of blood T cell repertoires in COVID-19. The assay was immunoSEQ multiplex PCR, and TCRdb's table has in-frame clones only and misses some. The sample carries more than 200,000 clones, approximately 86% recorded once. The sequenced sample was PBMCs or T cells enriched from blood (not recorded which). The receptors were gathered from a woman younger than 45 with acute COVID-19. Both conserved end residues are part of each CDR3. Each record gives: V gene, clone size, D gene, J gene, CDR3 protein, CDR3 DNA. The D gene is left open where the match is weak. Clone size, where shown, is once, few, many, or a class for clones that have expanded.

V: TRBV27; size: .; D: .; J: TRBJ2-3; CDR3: CASSLILSADTQYF; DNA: TGTGCCAGCAGTCTAATACTTAGTGCAGATACGCAGTATTTT
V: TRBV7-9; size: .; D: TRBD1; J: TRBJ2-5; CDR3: CASSPAPRGETQYF; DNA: TGTGCCAGCAGCCCGGCCCCCAGGGGGGAGACCCAGTACTTC
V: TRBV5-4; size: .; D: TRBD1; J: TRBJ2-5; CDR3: CASSLGTVNRETQYF; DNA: TGTGCCAGCAGCCTGGGGACAGTTAATCGGGAGACCCAGTACTTC
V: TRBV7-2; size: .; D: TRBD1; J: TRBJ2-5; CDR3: CASSWTGGPQETQYF; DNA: TGTGCCAGCAGCTGGACAGGGGGCCCTCAAGAGACCCAGTACTTC
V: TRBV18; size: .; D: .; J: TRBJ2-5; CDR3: CASSPPSGHGEETQYF; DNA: TGTGCCAGCTCACCACCCTCGGGACACGGAGAAGAGACCCAGTACTTC
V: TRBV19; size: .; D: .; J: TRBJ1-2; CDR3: CASSIDGQNYGYTF; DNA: TGTGCCAGTAGTATAGATGGGCAGAACTATGGCTACACCTTC
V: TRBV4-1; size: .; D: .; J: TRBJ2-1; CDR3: CASSQAGQGTNEQFF; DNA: TGCGCCAGCAGCCAAGCTGGGCAGGGAACCAATGAGCAGTTCTTC
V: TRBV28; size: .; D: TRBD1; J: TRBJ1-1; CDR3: CASRTSRDRGLSEAFF; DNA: TGTGCCAGCCGTACTTCCCGGGACAGGGGGCTTTCTGAAGCTTTCTTT
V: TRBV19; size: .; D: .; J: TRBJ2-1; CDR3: CASSMGTRGNEQFF; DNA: TGTGCCAGTAGTATGGGGACTCGAGGCAATGAGCAGTTCTTC
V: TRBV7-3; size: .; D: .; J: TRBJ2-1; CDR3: CASSLQAGSYNEQFF; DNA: TGTGCCAGCAGCTTGCAGGCGGGAAGTTACAATGAGCAGTTCTTC
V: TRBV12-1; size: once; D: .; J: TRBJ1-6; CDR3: CASTYPGTGEKSPLHF; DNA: TGTGCCAGCACCTACCCCGGGACAGGGGAAAAGTCACCCCTCCACTTT
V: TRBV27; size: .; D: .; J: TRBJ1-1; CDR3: CASSLSPNILNTEAFF; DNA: TGTGCCAGCAGTTTATCGCCTAATATCTTGAACACTGAAGCTTTCTTT
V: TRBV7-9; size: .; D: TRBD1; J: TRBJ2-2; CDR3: CASSAGTGRDRELFF; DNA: TGTGCCAGCAGCGCCGGGACAGGGAGGGACCGGGAGCTGTTTTTT
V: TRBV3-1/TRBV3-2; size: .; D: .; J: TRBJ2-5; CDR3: CASSQASVGTQYF; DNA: TGTGCCAGCAGCCAAGCTAGCGTCGGGACCCAGTACTTC
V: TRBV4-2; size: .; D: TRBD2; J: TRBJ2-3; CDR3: CASRRTAGGLADTQYF; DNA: TGTGCCAGCAGACGAACGGCGGGGGGGCTGGCAGATACGCAGTATTTT
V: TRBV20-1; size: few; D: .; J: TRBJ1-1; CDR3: CSARRNTEAFF; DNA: TGCAGTGCTAGGCGGAACACTGAAGCTTTCTTT
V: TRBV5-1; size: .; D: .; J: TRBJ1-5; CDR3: CASSLGILDGNQPQHF; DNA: TGCGCCAGCAGCTTGGGGATTCTAGATGGCAATCAGCCCCAGCATTTT
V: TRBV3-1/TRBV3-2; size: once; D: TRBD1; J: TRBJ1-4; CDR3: CASSWDSRNEKLFF; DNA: TGTGCCAGCAGCTGGGACAGCCGTAATGAAAAACTGTTTTTT
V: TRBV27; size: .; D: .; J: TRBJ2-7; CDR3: CASSLSTALHPYEQYF; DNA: TGTGCCAGCAGTTTATCCACAGCCCTACACCCCTACGAGCAGTACTTC
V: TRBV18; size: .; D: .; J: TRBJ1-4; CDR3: CASSPEGLGKLFF; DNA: TGTGCCAGCTCACCGGAGGGCTTAGGAAAACTGTTTTTT
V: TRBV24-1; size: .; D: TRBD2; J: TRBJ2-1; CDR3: CATPPGLAGGFWLYNEQFF; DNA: TGTGCCACGCCGCCGGGACTAGCGGGAGGCTTTTGGCTTTACAATGAGCAGTTCTTC
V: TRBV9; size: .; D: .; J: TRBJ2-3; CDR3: CASSVGGKGTDTQYF; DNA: TGTGCCAGCAGCGTAGGAGGGAAAGGCACAGATACGCAGTATTTT